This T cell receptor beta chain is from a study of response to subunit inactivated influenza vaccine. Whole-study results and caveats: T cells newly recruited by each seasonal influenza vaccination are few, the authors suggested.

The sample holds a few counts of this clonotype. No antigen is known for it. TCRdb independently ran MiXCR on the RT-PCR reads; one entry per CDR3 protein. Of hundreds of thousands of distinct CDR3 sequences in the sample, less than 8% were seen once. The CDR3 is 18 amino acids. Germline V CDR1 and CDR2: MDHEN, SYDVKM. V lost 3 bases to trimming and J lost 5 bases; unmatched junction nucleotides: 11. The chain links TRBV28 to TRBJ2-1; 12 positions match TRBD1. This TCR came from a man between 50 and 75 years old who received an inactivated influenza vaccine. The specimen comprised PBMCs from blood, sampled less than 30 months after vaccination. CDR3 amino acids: CASSFHPSGQGANNEQFF. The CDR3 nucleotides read TGTGCCAGCAGTTTTCACCCCTCGGGACAGGGGGCTAACAATGAGCAGTTCTTC.